This is a list of T cell receptor beta chains from one sample in a study of CD8 T cells in Susac syndrome. One entry per CDR3 protein results from TCRdb running MiXCR on the immunoSEQ multiplex PCR reads. The table shows 100,000 or so distinct CDR3 sequences, with 80% to 95% occurring only once. What was sequenced was CD4+ T cells from PBMCs. Every receptor here comes from a human donor in good health. Both conserved end residues are part of each CDR3. A D gene is named only where the DNA matches it firmly. Clone sizes are given selectively: once, few, many, or a class where the clone is expanded.

D gene	clone size	J gene	CDR3 length	V gene	CDR3 protein	CDR3 DNA
.	.	TRBJ2-5	15	TRBV18	CASRSQIRNGETQYF	TGTGCCAGCCGAAGTCAGATTAGAAACGGGGAGACCCAGTACTTC
TRBD1	.	TRBJ2-7	14	TRBV25-1	CASRQGQGTYEQYF	TGTGCCAGCAGGCAGGGACAGGGAACCTACGAGCAGTACTTC
TRBD1	.	TRBJ1-5	13	TRBV20-1	CSAGQGSNQPQHF	TGCAGTGCTGGACAGGGTAGCAATCAGCCCCAGCATTTT
.	few	TRBJ2-2	16	TRBV14	CASSQDGSANTGELFF	TGTGCCAGCAGCCAAGACGGGAGCGCGAACACCGGGGAGCTGTTTTTT
.	.	TRBJ2-2	15	TRBV6-2/TRBV6-3	CASSKRDGLAGELFF	TGTGCCAGCAGTAAACGGGACGGGCTCGCCGGGGAGCTGTTTTTT
.	.	TRBJ2-7	14	TRBV2	CASSPWEVNYEQYF	TGTGCCAGCAGCCCCTGGGAAGTGAACTACGAGCAGTACTTC
.	.	TRBJ1-4	15	TRBV7-2	CASRVGTATNEKLFF	TGTGCCAGCAGAGTAGGGACTGCAACTAATGAAAAACTGTTTTTT
.	.	TRBJ2-1	16	TRBV27	CASRGAFRGLNNEQFF	TGTGCCAGCAGGGGGGCTTTTCGAGGACTAAACAATGAGCAGTTCTTC
.	.	TRBJ1-4	16	TRBV4-3	CASSQGLGATNEKLFF	TGCGCCAGCAGCCAAGGGTTAGGGGCAACTAATGAAAAACTGTTTTTT
TRBD1	.	TRBJ2-5	18	TRBV6-2/TRBV6-3	CASSYLTGDSVRQETQYF	TGTGCCAGCAGTTACTTGACAGGGGATTCGGTTCGGCAAGAGACCCAGTACTTC
.	few	TRBJ2-7	12	TRBV27	CASREDGYEQYF	TGTGCCAGCAGGGAGGACGGCTACGAGCAGTACTTC
.	.	TRBJ1-1	11	TRBV20-1	CSGGRGTEVFF	TGCAGTGGCGGACGGGGCACTGAAGTTTTCTTT
.	.	TRBJ1-3	16	TRBV5-1	CASSPPGVSSGNTIYF	TGCGCCAGCAGCCCGCCAGGGGTGAGCTCTGGAAACACCATATATTTT
TRBD1	.	TRBJ1-2	16	TRBV25-1	CASSDPRDRGNYGYTF	TGTGCCAGCAGTGACCCTCGGGACAGGGGGAACTATGGCTACACCTTC
TRBD1	once	TRBJ2-7	14	TRBV10-2	CASSWGQNPLEQYF	TGCGCCAGCAGCTGGGGACAGAACCCCTTGGAGCAGTACTTC
.	.	TRBJ1-5	15	TRBV5-1	CASSLGGLFNQPQHF	TGCGCCAGCAGCTTGGGTGGTCTCTTCAATCAGCCCCAGCATTTT
.	.	TRBJ1-1	15	TRBV20-1	CSATSTGWRNTEAFF	TGCAGTGCCACAAGCACAGGGTGGCGAAACACTGAAGCTTTCTTT
.	.	TRBJ2-7	15	TRBV4-1	CASSQDFQGAYEQYF	TGCGCCAGCAGCCAAGATTTCCAGGGTGCCTACGAGCAGTACTTC
.	few	TRBJ1-1	11	TRBV4-3	CASSRHTEAFF	TGCGCCAGCAGCCGCCACACTGAAGCTTTCTTT
.	.	TRBJ1-2	14	TRBV6-6	CASSQGRASGGYTF	TGTGCCAGCAGCCAGGGGCGGGCCTCAGGGGGCTACACCTTC
TRBD1	.	TRBJ2-6	19	TRBV7-9	CASSSLTGGATFGANVLTF	TGTGCCAGCAGCTCCTTAACAGGGGGCGCGACTTTTGGGGCCAACGTCCTGACTTTC
.	.	TRBJ2-7	14	TRBV19	CASRSTGGSYEQYF	TGTGCCAGTAGGAGTACAGGAGGGTCCTACGAGCAGTACTTC
.	.	TRBJ1-2	11	TRBV6-4	CATQGALGYTF	TGTGCCACCCAGGGAGCTCTTGGCTACACCTTC
TRBD2	.	TRBJ2-3	14	TRBV19	CASRRAGGGDTQYF	TGTGCCAGTCGAAGAGCGGGGGGCGGAGATACGCAGTATTTT
TRBD2	.	TRBJ2-5	15	TRBV20-1	CSARRSGRIQETQYF	TGCAGTGCTAGAAGGAGCGGGAGGATACAAGAGACCCAGTACTTC
.	.	TRBJ1-3	14	TRBV3-1	CASMEGTGGNTIYF	TGTGCCAGCATGGAGGGGACTGGTGGAAACACCATATATTTT
.	once	TRBJ1-1	12	TRBV19	CASSIENTEAFF	TGTGCCAGTAGTATAGAGAACACTGAAGCTTTCTTT
.	.	TRBJ2-2	16	TRBV7-2	CASSLVGSGNTGELFF	TGTGCCAGCAGCTTAGTGGGTAGCGGAAACACCGGGGAGCTGTTTTTT
TRBD1	few	TRBJ1-2	12	TRBV7-9	CASSRDREGYTF	TGTGCCAGCAGCCGCGACAGGGAAGGCTACACCTTC
.	once	TRBJ2-4	15	TRBV20-1	CSARGGVRAKNIQYF	TGCAGTGCTAGGGGGGGAGTTAGGGCCAAAAACATTCAGTACTTC
.	.	TRBJ1-4	12	TRBV3-1	CASSQEPEKLFF	TGTGCCAGCAGCCAAGAGCCCGAAAAACTGTTTTTT
TRBD2	.	TRBJ2-1	16	TRBV4-3	CASSQGLAGSYNEQFF	TGCGCCAGCAGCCAAGGGTTAGCGGGCTCCTACAATGAGCAGTTCTTC
.	.	TRBJ2-1	14	TRBV5-1	CASSLEPPPEEQFF	TGCGCCAGCAGCTTGGAACCCCCACCGGAGGAGCAGTTCTTC
.	.	TRBJ2-3	9	TRBV29-1	CSDTDTQYF	TGCAGCGACACAGATACGCAGTATTTT
.	.	TRBJ2-7	16	TRBV6-5	CASSYGDRFGAGEQYF	TGTGCCAGCAGTTACGGTGATCGCTTCGGGGCAGGCGAGCAGTACTTC
TRBD1	.	TRBJ1-3	17	TRBV4-1	CASSSTRDRAAGNTIYF	TGCGCCAGCAGCTCCACCCGGGACAGGGCTGCGGGAAACACCATATATTTT
.	.	TRBJ2-7	10	TRBV24-1	CATSANEQYF	TGTGCCACCAGTGCGAACGAGCAGTACTTC
.	.	TRBJ2-6	15	TRBV7-2	CASSFTRSGANVLTF	TGTGCCAGCAGCTTTACGAGATCTGGGGCCAACGTCCTGACTTTC
.	.	TRBJ2-1	13	TRBV6-2/TRBV6-3	CASSYESYNEQFF	TGTGCCAGCAGTTACGAAAGCTACAATGAGCAGTTCTTC
.	.	TRBJ2-2	15	TRBV6-6	CASSYAPSRPGELFF	TGTGCCAGCAGTTACGCCCCGTCCCGGCCCGGGGAGCTGTTTTTT
TRBD2	.	TRBJ2-7	19	TRBV20-1	CSARGPQGQSGLVSYEQYF	TGCAGTGCTAGAGGTCCACAGGGTCAGTCGGGACTAGTATCCTACGAGCAGTACTTC
.	.	TRBJ1-5	14	TRBV12-3/TRBV12-4	CASSFGGGGQPQHF	TGTGCCAGCAGTTTCGGGGGTGGGGGTCAGCCCCAGCATTTT
.	.	TRBJ2-1	14	TRBV21-1	CASPSQGNYNEQFF	TGTGCCAGCCCCTCGCAAGGTAACTACAATGAGCAGTTCTTC
.	once	TRBJ2-7	17	TRBV5-6	CASSLGYPTGRFYEQYF	TGTGCCAGCAGCTTGGGCTACCCGACAGGGAGGTTCTACGAGCAGTACTTC
TRBD2	.	TRBJ2-5	16	TRBV5-1	CASSLGTSGQGETQYF	TGCGCCAGCAGCTTGGGGACTAGCGGTCAGGGAGAGACCCAGTACTTC
.	.	TRBJ1-2	13	TRBV20-1	CSARPRESYGYTF	TGCAGTGCTAGACCTCGTGAGAGCTATGGCTACACCTTC
TRBD1	.	TRBJ2-7	13	TRBV20-1	CSAKGTGASEQYF	TGCAGTGCTAAGGGGACAGGGGCGTCCGAGCAGTACTTC
.	.	TRBJ1-5	15	TRBV18	CASSPDASTRQPQHF	TGTGCCAGCTCACCGGACGCCTCAACGAGGCAGCCCCAGCATTTT
.	.	TRBJ2-7	15	TRBV7-2	CASSYPGGRRYEQYF	TGTGCCAGCAGCTATCCTGGGGGGCGAAGGTACGAGCAGTACTTC
.	.	TRBJ2-2	17	TRBV13	CASSLEGRGRGTGELFF	TGTGCCAGCAGCTTAGAAGGACGGGGGCGCGGGACCGGGGAGCTGTTTTTT
TRBD1	.	TRBJ1-5	20	TRBV5-4	CASGLTSSPGQADSNQPQHF	TGTGCCAGCGGACTGACGTCTTCCCCGGGACAGGCAGATAGCAATCAGCCCCAGCATTTT
.	.	TRBJ1-1	16	TRBV6-5	CASSYVQTSLNTEAFF	TGTGCCAGCAGTTACGTCCAGACTTCCCTGAACACTGAAGCTTTCTTT
TRBD1	.	TRBJ2-3	15	TRBV7-2	CASSLNRGSTDTQYF	TGTGCCAGCAGCCTCAACAGGGGGAGCACAGATACGCAGTATTTT
.	.	TRBJ2-1	13	TRBV10-3	CAISERTLNEQFF	TGTGCCATCAGTGAACGGACCCTCAATGAGCAGTTCTTC
TRBD2	.	TRBJ2-3	15	TRBV20-1	CSAYTSGSSLDTQYF	TGCAGTGCTTACACTAGCGGGTCTTCCTTAGATACGCAGTATTTT